The 24 T cell receptor beta chains reported below all come from one sample, sequenced in a study of post-analysis software for immune sequencing data. Study-level points and caveats: Four or five TRBV segments, TRBV5-6, TRBV5-1 and TRBV20-1 among them, were found more frequent in patients than controls.

Libraries were made from TCR beta cDNA, and they carried unique molecular identifiers. In TCRdb, the PCR reads were re-called with MiXCR into one record per CDR3 protein. The data hold a few hundred thousand distinct CDR3 sequences, with under 55% observed a single time. Which antigens these TCRs recognize remains unknown. The sequenced material came from blood. These TCRs come from a girl aged 10-17 years with multiple sclerosis.

The chain employs TRBV3-1 and TRBJ2-5, with D unresolved. CDR1 and CDR2 (germline): LGHDT, YNNKEL (reference sequence). V shed 0 bases and J shed 4 bases, with 6 bases lying between them. CDR3 length equals 13 residues. DNA for the CDR3: TGTGCCAGCAGCCAAGACGTTGGAGAGACCCAGTACTTC. Protein: CASSQDVGETQYF.

CDR3 in amino acids: CASSRGTYEQYF. CDR3 in DNA: TGTGCCAGCAGTAGGGGGACCTACGAGCAGTACTTC. The rearrangement uses TRBV28 and TRBJ2-7; D possibly corresponds to TRBD1 (6 bases). Germline values: CDR1 MDHEN, CDR2 SYDVKM. This CDR3 has 12 residues. V was trimmed by 5 bases and J by 2 bases, leaving 7 bases between them.

The table lists this clonotype with a few counts. The CDR3 DNA reads TGTGCCAGCAGCTTCGGCCCAGGGCGCGTCTATGGCTACACCTTC. Protein product: CASSFGPGRVYGYTF. This chain joins TRBV5-5 and TRBJ1-2, with a weak D call TRBD1 (5 bases). Germline V gene sequence: CDR1 SGHKS, CDR2 YYEKEE (reference sequence). This CDR3 is 15 amino acids long. Trimming took 2 bases from V and 4 from J, leaving 15 bases between them.

The chain is built from TRBV6-1 and TRBJ2-5; D is unresolved. CDR1 MNHNS and CDR2 SASEGT come from the germline V gene. The V end lost 8 bases, the J end lost 0 bases, and 7 bases lay between the germline ends. The CDR3 spans 12 residues. CDR3 nucleotide sequence: TGTGCCAGCGTCGGGCACCAAGAGACCCAGTACTTC. Its protein product is CASVGHQETQYF.

This clonotype has just a few counts. The genes are TRBV15 and TRBJ2-3; the match to TRBD1 covers 7 bases. V lost 3 bases, J lost 0 bases, and 6 bases stayed unmatched. Germline V CDR1 and CDR2: LNHNV, YYDKDF (reference sequence). The length of the CDR3 is 16 residues. CDR3 coding DNA: TGTGCCACCAGCAGCACAGGGGCATTAAGCACAGATACGCAGTATTTT. This encodes CATSSTGALSTDTQYF. Combining the CDR3 with reference TRBV15 and TRBJ2-3 gives the whole variable domain DAMVIQNPRYQVTQFGKPVTLSCSQTLNHNVMYWYQQKSSQAPKLLFHYYDKDFNNEADTPDNFQSRRPNTSFCFLDIRSPGLGDTAMYLCATSSTGALSTDTQYFGPGTRLTVL.

The J gene is TRBJ2-1, the V gene TRBV20-1, with D maybe TRBD2 (5 bases). V was pared by 5 bases and J by 8 bases, with 19 bases between. CDR1 DFQATT and CDR2 SNEGSKA come from the germline V gene (reference sequence). This CDR3 spans 14 amino acids. CDR3: CSAGGLSGLDEQFF. The CDR3 coding sequence is TGCAGTGCTGGAGGACTCTCGGGATTGGATGAGCAGTTCTTC.

V is TRBV12-3 or TRBV12-4 and J is TRBJ1-1; D not resolved. The CDR3 is 12 amino acids. Trimming pared 3 bases from V and 7 bases from J, leaving 9 bases between. The CDR3: CASSLAQIEAFF. Here the CDR3 DNA reads TGTGCCAGCAGTTTGGCACAGATTGAAGCTTTCTTT.

The chain uses TRBV24-1 and TRBJ2-5; no firm D call. The DNA end is a closer match to TRBJ2-7, so the J assignment may be wrong. The germline gives CDR1 KGHDR, CDR2 SFDVKD. The CDR3 runs to 12 residues. The DNA for the CDR3 is TGTGCCACCAGTGATGGGCATCGCGAGCAGTACTTC. It encodes CATSDGHREQYF.

The chain has TRBV12-3 or TRBV12-4 and TRBJ2-3, with D possibly being TRBD2 (5 bases). The CDR3 totals 13 residues. V shed 6 bases and J shed 1 base, with 8 bases lying between them. CDR3 DNA: TGTGCCAGCAGCTCAGCGGGCACAGATACGCAGTATTTT. Translation gives CASSSAGTDTQYF.

This chain connects TRBV10-3 to TRBJ2-7; D is possibly TRBD1 or TRBD2 (6 bases each). Between the trimmed V and J ends, which lost 0 bases and 0 bases, there was a span of 12 bases. Germline-derived CDR1 and CDR2 are ENHRY and SYGVKD. The CDR3 runs 16 residues. The CDR3 region has the DNA TGTGCCATCAGTGAGTCAACAGGGAGGAGCTCCTACGAGCAGTACTTC. Amino acids: CAISESTGRSSYEQYF.

The V and J genes are TRBV15 and TRBJ2-3; D is tentatively TRBD1 or TRBD2 (6 bases each). This CDR3 is built from 16 residues. Trimming stripped 0 bases from V and 2 bases from J, with 12 bases between. The germline CDR1 and CDR2 sequences are LNHNV and YYDKDF (reference sequence). The CDR3 loop reads CATSRDLGGATDTQYF. The CDR3 nucleotides are TGTGCCACCAGCAGAGATTTGGGGGGCGCCACAGATACGCAGTATTTT.

The V call is TRBV24-1, the J call TRBJ2-1, with 16 bases identical to TRBD2. The CDR3 is 17 amino acids. V trimming: 3 bases; J trimming: 6 bases; junction bases outside the gene matches: 4. Germline V gene sequence: CDR1 KGHDR, CDR2 SFDVKD. CDR3 in amino acids: CATSDGTSGRVANEQFF. Here the CDR3 DNA reads TGTGCCACCAGTGATGGGACTAGCGGGAGGGTTGCCAATGAGCAGTTCTTC.

The chain links TRBV10-3 to TRBJ2-4, with 9 bases lining up with TRBD1. The DNA end is more similar to TRBJ2-7, so the J call may be wrong. Germline loops: CDR1 ENHRY, CDR2 SYGVKD. The CDR3 spans 14 residues. CDR3 bases: TGTGCCATCAGTCCTGGACAGGGGATCTACGAGCAGTACTTC. The encoded protein is CAISPGQGIYEQYF.

This clonotype appeared a few times. The chain carries TRBV3-1 and TRBJ2-1; 16 bases map to TRBD2. The CDR3 covers 18 residues. Germline CDR1 is LGHDT and CDR2 is YNNKEL (reference sequence). Trimming took 1 base from V and 5 from J; bases not matched to a gene: 5. The CDR3: CASSQVSGTSGRDNEQFF. The CDR3 coding sequence is TGTGCCAGCAGCCAAGTTTCCGGGACTAGCGGGAGGGACAATGAGCAGTTCTTC.

The J gene is TRBJ2-1, the V gene TRBV9, with 8 bases aligning to TRBD2. After removal of 0 bases from V and 2 bases from J, the junction contained 7 bases not matched to a gene. The CDR3 loop spans 17 amino acids. CDR1 is SGDLS, CDR2 YYNGEE, per germline. CDR3 coding DNA: TGTGCCAGCAGCGTAGGATTAGCGGGAACTCCCTACAATGAGCAGTTCTTC. Its protein is CASSVGLAGTPYNEQFF.

The V and J genes are TRBV24-1 and TRBJ2-1, with D unresolved. CDR3 length: 15 amino acids. Germline CDR1 and CDR2: KGHDR and SFDVKD. Trimming cost V 0 bases and J 4 bases, with 9 bases left between them. The CDR3 DNA follows: TGTGCCACCAGTGATTTGTACCAGGATTACAATGAGCAGTTCTTC. It is translated as CATSDLYQDYNEQFF.

This clonotype was seen once. This chain uses TRBV9 with TRBJ2-2; D is tentatively TRBD1 or TRBD2 (5 bases each). The CDR3 contains 15 residues. V was clipped by 3 bases and J by 4 bases, with 13 bases between them. Looked up from germline, CDR1 is SGDLS and CDR2 is YYNGEE. The CDR3 here is CASSAGDVFTGELFF. The CDR3 coding sequence is TGTGCCAGCAGCGCCGGGGACGTATTCACCGGGGAGCTGTTTTTT.

This clonotype has only a few counts. This chain joins TRBV28 and TRBJ2-7, with 10 bases that match TRBD1. Trimming cost V 5 bases and J 4 bases; bases outside gene matches: 8. This CDR3 is 15 amino acids long. Germline V gene data show CDR1 as MDHEN and CDR2 as SYDVKM. The CDR3 protein is CASSEGTGEGYEQYF. The CDR3 DNA reads as TGTGCCAGCAGTGAGGGGACAGGGGAGGGTTACGAGCAGTACTTC.

This clonotype came up a few times. The chain carries TRBV7-9 and TRBJ2-7, with TRBD1 identical over 8 bases. With V trimmed by 1 base and J by 6 bases, 11 bases remained unmatched. Germline CDR1 SEHNR, CDR2 FQNEAQ (reference sequence). This CDR3 is built from 16 residues. The CDR3 here is CASSLEQRTGIGEQYF. CDR3 in DNA: TGTGCCAGCAGCTTAGAACAAAGGACAGGGATAGGCGAGCAGTACTTC.

J is TRBJ1-2 and V is TRBV18; D is ambiguous. This CDR3 comprises 14 residues. Per the germline V gene, CDR1 is KGHSH and CDR2 is LQKENI. The V gene lost 6 bases and the J gene lost 3 bases, with 14 bases spanning the gap. CDR3 coding DNA: TGTGCCAGCTCCCTAACGCCGGTAGACTATGGCTACACCTTC. Translation: CASSLTPVDYGYTF.

This clonotype occurred a few times. The rearrangement joins TRBV10-3 to TRBJ2-7; perhaps D is TRBD1 or TRBD2 (5 bases each). With 0 bases removed from V and 2 bases from J, the gap between germline ends came to 17 bases. This CDR3 contains 17 residues. Germline values: CDR1 ENHRY, CDR2 SYGVKD. The CDR3 nucleotides read TGTGCCATCAGTGAGTCCGGGACGGAGTCAGTTACCTACGAGCAGTACTTC. As protein: CAISESGTESVTYEQYF.

The rearrangement links TRBV5-1 to TRBJ2-3, with 12 bases fitting TRBD2. Germline loops: CDR1 SGHRS, CDR2 YFSETQ. J lost 1 base, V lost 0 bases, and 3 bases had no gene match. This CDR3 contains 17 residues. CDR3 in DNA: TGCGCCAGCAGCTTGGGGCGACTAGCGGGAGGCACAGATACGCAGTATTTT. It is translated as CASSLGRLAGGTDTQYF.

In this sample, this clonotype turned up a few times. The V and J genes are TRBV11-2 and TRBJ2-1; D possibly corresponds to TRBD2 (6 bases). The CDR3 has 15 residues. Deletions cut 7 bases from V and 3 bases from J, with 16 bases between. Germline-derived CDR1 and CDR2 are SGHAT and FQNNGV. The CDR3 sequence is CASMPLAGLYNEQFF. As DNA, the CDR3 is TGTGCCAGCATGCCTCTGGCGGGGCTCTACAATGAGCAGTTCTTC.

This clonotype has only a few counts. J is TRBJ2-5 and V is TRBV25-1; 16 nucleotides match TRBD2. After removal of 1 base from V and 2 bases from J, the junction contained 4 bases not matched to a gene. Germline-derived CDR1 and CDR2 are MGHDK and SYGVNS. The CDR3 contains 18 residues. CDR3 residues: CASSELGLAGGTQETQYF. The CDR3 region has the DNA TGTGCCAGCAGTGAATTGGGACTAGCGGGAGGGACACAAGAGACCCAGTACTTC.